This TCR beta chain came from a study of blood T cell repertoires in COVID-19. Study information: Acute-phase and convalescent COVID-19 samples originated in the United States, Italy and Spain. PBMCs, B-cell-depleted T cells, or T cells provided the cDNA or gDNA that made up the material.

CDR3 length equals 15 residues. The V end was cut by 5 bases, the J end by 0 bases, with 8 bases between. Per the germline V gene, CDR1 is MNHEY and CDR2 is SMNVEV (reference sequence). Original processing notes: Reference gene primer amplification gave estimated nucleated cell counts. The repertoire was sequenced with immunoSEQ multiplex PCR; TCRdb's copy has only in-frame clones and lacks some. The DNA was the basis for D and trimming; V, J and clone size are from that table. The data show about 68,000 clones, about nine tenths seen once. The material sequenced was peripheral blood. The rearrangement links TRBV27 to TRBJ2-6; D call uncertain. This TCR derives from a man in his thirties or forties with acute or convalescent COVID-19. The CDR3 DNA follows: TGTGCCAGCAGTCCCAGTGTCTCTGGGGCCAACGTCCTGACTTTC. Its protein is CASSPSVSGANVLTF.